Sequencing of this TCR beta chain was carried out in a study of spatial heterogeneity in lung cancer. Study summary: Sequence detection consistently recorded a greater number of beta-chain than alpha-chain sequences.

The CDR3 extends over 15 amino acids. Trimming pared 7 bases from V and 2 bases from J, leaving 19 bases between. Per germline, CDR1 SQVTM and CDR2 ANQGSEA. Study-wide results and caveats: Ubiquitous expanded tumor TCRs were observed in blood more at resection than follow-up.

About this clonotype: The antigen is undetermined.

TCR cDNA molecules were tagged individually, and each one carried a unique molecular identifier. Each CDR3 protein gets one entry after TCRdb re-called the 5' RACE reads with MiXCR. The top ten hold approximately 12% of the sample, which has roughly 48,000 distinct CDR3 sequences, approximately 5% seen once. The time point was: sample taken at primary tumor resection. Unsorted samples of tumor, nontumor lung or frozen PBMC had their whole RNA sequenced. The sequence was obtained from a male donor with early-stage non-small cell lung cancer. The V call is TRBV29-1, the J call TRBJ2-3; D might be TRBD1 or TRBD2, each matching 7 bases. The sequences come from PBMCs, collected at surgery. The CDR3 sequence is CSATGQRDYTDTQYF. The CDR3 DNA follows: TGCAGCGCTACGGGACAGCGGGACTACACAGATACGCAGTATTTT.